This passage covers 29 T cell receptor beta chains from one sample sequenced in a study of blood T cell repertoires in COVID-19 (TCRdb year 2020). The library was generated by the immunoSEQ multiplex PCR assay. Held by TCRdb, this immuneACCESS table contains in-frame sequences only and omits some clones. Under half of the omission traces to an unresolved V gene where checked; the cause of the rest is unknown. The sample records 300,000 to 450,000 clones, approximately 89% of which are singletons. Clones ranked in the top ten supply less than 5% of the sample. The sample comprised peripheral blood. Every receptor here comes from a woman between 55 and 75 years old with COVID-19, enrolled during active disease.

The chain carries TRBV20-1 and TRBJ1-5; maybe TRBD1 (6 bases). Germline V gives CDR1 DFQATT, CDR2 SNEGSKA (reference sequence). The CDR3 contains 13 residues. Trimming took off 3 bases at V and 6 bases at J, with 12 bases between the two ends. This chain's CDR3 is CSASKTGSQPQHF. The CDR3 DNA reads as TGCAGTGCTAGTAAAACAGGGAGTCAGCCCCAGCATTTT.

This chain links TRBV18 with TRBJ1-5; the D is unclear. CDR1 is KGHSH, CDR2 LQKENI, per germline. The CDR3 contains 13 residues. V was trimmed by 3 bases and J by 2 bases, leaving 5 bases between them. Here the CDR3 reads CASSPEGNQPQHF. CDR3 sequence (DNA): TGTGCCAGCTCACCCGAGGGCAATCAGCCCCAGCATTTT.

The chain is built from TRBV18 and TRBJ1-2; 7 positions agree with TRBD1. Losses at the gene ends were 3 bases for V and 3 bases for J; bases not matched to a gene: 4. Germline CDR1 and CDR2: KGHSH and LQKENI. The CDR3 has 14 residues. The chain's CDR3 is CASSPGDRDYGYTF. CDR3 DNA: TGTGCCAGCTCACCGGGGGACAGAGACTATGGCTACACCTTC.

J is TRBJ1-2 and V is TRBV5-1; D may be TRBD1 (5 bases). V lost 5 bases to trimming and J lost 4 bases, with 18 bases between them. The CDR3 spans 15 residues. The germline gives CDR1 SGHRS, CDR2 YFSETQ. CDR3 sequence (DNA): TGCGCCAGCAGTCAATCGGGGGGATCAAGCTATGGCTACACCTTC. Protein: CASSQSGGSSYGYTF.

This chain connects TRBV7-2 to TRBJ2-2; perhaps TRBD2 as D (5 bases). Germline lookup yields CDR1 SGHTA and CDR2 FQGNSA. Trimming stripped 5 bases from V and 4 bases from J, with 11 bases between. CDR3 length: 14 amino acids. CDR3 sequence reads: CASSPVGVTGELFF. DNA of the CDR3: TGTGCCAGCAGCCCCGTCGGGGTCACCGGGGAGCTGTTTTTT.

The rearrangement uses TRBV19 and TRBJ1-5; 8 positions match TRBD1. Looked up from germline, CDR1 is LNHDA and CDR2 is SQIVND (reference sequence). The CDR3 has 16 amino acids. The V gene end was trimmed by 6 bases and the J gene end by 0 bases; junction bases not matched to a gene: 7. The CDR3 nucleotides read TGTGCCAGTAGACGACAGGGGATATCTAGCAATCAGCCCCAGCATTTT. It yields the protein CASRRQGISSNQPQHF. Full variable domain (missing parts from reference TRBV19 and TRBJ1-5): DGGITQSPKYLFRKEGQNVTLSCEQNLNHDAMYWYRQDPGQGLRLIYYSQIVNDFQKGDIAEGYSVSREKKESFPLTVTSAQKNPTAFYLCASRRQGISSNQPQHFGDGTRLSIL.

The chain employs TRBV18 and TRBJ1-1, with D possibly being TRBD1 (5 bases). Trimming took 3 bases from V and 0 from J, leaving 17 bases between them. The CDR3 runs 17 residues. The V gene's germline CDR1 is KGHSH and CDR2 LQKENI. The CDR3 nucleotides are TGTGCCAGCTCACCGCGGGGGGTACATAACATGAACACTGAAGCTTTCTTT. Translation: CASSPRGVHNMNTEAFF.

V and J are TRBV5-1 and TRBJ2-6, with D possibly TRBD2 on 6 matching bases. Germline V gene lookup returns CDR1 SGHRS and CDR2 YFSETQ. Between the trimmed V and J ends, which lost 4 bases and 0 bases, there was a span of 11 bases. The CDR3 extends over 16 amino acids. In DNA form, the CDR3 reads TGCGCCAGCAGCCCAACGGGGGACTCTGGGGCCAACGTCCTGACTTTC. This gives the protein CASSPTGDSGANVLTF. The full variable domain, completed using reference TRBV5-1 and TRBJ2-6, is KAGVTQTPRYLIKTRGQQVTLSCSPISGHRSVSWYQQTPGQGLQFLFEYFSETQRNKGNFPGRFSGRQFSNSRSEMNVSTLELGDSALYLCASSPTGDSGANVLTFGAGSRLTVL.

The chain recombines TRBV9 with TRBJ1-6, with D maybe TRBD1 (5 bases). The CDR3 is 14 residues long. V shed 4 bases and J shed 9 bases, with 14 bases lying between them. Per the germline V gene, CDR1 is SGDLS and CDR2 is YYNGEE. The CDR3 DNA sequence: TGTGCCAGCAGCTGGGGTCAGGGAGGTTCACCCCTCCACTTT. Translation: CASSWGQGGSPLHF.

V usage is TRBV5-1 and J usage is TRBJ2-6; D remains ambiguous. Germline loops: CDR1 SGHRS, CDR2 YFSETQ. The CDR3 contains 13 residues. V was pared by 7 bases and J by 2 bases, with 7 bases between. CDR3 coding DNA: TGCGCCAGCCGAATAGCTGGGGCCAACGTCCTGACTTTC. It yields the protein CASRIAGANVLTF.

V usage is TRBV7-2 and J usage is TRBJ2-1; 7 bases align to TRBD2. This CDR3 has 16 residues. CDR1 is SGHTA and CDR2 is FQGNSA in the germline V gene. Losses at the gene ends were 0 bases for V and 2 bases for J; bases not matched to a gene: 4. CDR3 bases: TGTGCCAGCAGCTTAGCGGTGGGGGGGACCTACAATGAGCAGTTCTTC. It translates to CASSLAVGGTYNEQFF.

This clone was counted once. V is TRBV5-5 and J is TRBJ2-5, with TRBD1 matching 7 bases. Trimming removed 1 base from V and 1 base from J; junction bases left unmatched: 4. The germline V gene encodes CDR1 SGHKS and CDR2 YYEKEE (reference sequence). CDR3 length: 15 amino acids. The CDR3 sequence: CASSLTGTVQETQYF. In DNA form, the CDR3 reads TGTGCCAGCAGCTTGACCGGGACAGTCCAAGAGACCCAGTACTTC.

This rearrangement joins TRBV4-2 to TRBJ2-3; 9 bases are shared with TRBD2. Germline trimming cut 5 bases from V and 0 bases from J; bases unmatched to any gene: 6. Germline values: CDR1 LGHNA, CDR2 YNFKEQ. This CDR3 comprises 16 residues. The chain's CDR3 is CASSLRAGGSTDTQYF. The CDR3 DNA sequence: TGTGCCAGCAGCTTGCGAGCGGGGGGTAGCACAGATACGCAGTATTTT.

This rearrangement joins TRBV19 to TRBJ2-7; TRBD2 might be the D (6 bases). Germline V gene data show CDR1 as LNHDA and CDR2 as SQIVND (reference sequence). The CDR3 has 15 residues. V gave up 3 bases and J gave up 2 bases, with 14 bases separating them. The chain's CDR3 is CASSIRGTPTYEQYF. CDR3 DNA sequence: TGTGCCAGTAGTATCCGGGGGACGCCGACCTACGAGCAGTACTTC.

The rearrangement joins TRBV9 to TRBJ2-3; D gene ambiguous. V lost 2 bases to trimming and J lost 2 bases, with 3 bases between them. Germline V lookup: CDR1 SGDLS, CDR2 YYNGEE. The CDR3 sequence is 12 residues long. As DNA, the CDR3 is TGTGCCAGCAGCGTTTACACAGATACGCAGTATTTT. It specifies CASSVYTDTQYF.

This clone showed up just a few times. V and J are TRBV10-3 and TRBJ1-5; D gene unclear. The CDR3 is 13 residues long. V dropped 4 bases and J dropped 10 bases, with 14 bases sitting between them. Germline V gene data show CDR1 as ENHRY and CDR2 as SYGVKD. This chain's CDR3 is CAISAGLLGPQHF. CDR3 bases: TGTGCCATCAGTGCGGGGTTACTTGGACCCCAGCATTTT.

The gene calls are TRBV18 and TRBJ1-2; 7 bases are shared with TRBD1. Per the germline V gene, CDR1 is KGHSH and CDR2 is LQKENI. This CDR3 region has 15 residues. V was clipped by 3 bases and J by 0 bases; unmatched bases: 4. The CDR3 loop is CASSPQGDPNYGYTF. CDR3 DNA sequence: TGTGCCAGCTCACCTCAGGGGGACCCTAACTATGGCTACACCTTC. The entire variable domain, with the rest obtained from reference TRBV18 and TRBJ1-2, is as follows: NAGVMQNPRHLVRRRGQEARLRCSPMKGHSHVYWYRQLPEEGLKFMVYLQKENIIDESGMPKERFSAEFPKEGPSILRIQQVVRGDSAAYFCASSPQGDPNYGYTFGSGTRLTVV.

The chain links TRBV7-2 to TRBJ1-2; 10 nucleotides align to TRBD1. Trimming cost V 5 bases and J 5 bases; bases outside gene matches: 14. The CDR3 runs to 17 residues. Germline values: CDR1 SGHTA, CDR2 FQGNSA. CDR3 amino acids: CASSPLPTGGVYYGYTF. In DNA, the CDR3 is TGTGCCAGCAGCCCCTTACCGACAGGGGGCGTTTATTATGGCTACACCTTC.

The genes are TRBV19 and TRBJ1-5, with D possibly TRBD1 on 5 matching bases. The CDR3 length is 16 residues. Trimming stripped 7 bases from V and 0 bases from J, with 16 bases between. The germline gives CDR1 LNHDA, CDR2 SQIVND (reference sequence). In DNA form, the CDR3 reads TGTGCCAGTACCCAGGGCCGAGGCCATAGCAATCAGCCCCAGCATTTT. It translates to CASTQGRGHSNQPQHF.

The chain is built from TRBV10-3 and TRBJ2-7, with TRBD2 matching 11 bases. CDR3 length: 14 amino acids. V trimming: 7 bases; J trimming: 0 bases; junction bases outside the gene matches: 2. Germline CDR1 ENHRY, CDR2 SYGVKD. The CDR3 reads CAITGTSGSYEQYF. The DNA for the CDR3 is TGTGCCATCACCGGGACTAGCGGCTCCTACGAGCAGTACTTC.

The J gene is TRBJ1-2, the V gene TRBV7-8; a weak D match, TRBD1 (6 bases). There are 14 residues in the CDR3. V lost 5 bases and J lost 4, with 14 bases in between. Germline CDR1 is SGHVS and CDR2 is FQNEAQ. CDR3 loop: CASSPRTEIYGYTF. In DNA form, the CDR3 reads TGTGCCAGCAGCCCACGGACAGAAATCTATGGCTACACCTTC.

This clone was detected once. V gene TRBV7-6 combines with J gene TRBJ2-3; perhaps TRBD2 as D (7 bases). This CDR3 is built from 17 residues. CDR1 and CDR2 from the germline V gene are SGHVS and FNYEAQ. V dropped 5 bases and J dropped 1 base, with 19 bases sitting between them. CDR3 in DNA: TGTGCCAGCAGCAGCAGAGGGGGGGCGGGCGGCACAGATACGCAGTATTTT. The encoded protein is CASSSRGGAGGTDTQYF.

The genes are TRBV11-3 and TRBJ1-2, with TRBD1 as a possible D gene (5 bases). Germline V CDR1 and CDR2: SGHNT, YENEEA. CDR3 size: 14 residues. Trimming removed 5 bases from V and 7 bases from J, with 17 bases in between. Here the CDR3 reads CASSPRGGLGGYTF. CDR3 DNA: TGTGCCAGCAGCCCGAGGGGAGGTTTGGGTGGCTACACCTTC.

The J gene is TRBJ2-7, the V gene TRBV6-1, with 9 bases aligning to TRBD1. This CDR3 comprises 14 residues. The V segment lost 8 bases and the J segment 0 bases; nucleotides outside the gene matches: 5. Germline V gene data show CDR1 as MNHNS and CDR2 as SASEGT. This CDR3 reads CASRSGQGSYEQYF. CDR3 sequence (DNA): TGTGCCAGCCGCTCGGGACAGGGCTCCTACGAGCAGTACTTC.

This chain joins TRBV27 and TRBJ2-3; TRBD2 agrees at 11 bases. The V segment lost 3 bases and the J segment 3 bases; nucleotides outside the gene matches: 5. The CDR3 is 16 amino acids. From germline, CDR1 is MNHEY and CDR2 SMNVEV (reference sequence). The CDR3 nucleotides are TGTGCCAGCAGTTTGCGGCTAGCGGGGGGAACAGATACGCAGTATTTT. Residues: CASSLRLAGGTDTQYF.

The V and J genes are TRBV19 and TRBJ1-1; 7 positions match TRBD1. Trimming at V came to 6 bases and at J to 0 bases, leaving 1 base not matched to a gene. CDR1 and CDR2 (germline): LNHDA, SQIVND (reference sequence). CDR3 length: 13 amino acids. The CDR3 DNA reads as TGTGCCAGTAGGACAGGGTTGAACACTGAAGCTTTCTTT. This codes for CASRTGLNTEAFF.

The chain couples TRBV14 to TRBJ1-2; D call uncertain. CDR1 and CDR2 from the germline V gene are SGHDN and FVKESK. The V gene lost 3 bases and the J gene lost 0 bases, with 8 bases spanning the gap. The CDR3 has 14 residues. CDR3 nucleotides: TGTGCCAGCAGCCAGCTTTTAGCTAACTATGGCTACACCTTC. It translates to CASSQLLANYGYTF.

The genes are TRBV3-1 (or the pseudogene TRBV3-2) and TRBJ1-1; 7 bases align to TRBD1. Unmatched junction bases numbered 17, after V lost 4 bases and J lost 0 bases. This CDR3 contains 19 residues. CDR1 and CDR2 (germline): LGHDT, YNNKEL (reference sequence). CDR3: CASSPRVPGQVIMNTEAFF. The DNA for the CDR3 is TGTGCCAGCAGCCCACGCGTCCCTGGACAGGTTATCATGAACACTGAAGCTTTCTTT.

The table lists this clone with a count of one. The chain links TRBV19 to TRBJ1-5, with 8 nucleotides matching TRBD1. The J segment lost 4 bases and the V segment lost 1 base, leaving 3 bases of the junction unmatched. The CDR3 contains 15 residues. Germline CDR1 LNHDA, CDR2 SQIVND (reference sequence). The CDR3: CASSIVRGLNQPQHF. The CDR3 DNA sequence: TGTGCCAGTAGTATAGTCAGGGGGCTTAATCAGCCCCAGCATTTT.